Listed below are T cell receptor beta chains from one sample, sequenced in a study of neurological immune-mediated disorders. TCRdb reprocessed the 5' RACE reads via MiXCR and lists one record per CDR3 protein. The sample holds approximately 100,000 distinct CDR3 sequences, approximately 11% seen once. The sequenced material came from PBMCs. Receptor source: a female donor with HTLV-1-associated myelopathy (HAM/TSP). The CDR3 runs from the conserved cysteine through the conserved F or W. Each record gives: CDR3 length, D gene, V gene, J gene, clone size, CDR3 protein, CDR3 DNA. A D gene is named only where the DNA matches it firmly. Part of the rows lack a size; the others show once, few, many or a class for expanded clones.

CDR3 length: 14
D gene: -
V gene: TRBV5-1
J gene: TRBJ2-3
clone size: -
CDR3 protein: CASSRRQITDTQYF
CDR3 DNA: TGCGCCAGCAGCCGACGACAGATCACAGATACGCAGTATTTT

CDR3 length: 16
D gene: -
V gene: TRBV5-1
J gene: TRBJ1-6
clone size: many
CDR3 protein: CASSLDPSSYNSPLHF
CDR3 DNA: TGCGCCAGCAGCTTGGACCCGAGCTCCTATAATTCACCCCTCCACTTT

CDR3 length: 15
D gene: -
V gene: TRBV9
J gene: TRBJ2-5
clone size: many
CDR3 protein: CASSVAVGTKETQYF
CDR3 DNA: TGTGCCAGCAGCGTAGCGGTGGGGACAAAAGAGACCCAGTACTTC

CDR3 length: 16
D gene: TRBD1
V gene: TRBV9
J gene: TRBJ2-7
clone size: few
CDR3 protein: CASSVRPGQGFYEQYF
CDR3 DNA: TGTGCCAGCAGCGTTAGACCGGGACAGGGATTCTACGAGCAGTACTTC

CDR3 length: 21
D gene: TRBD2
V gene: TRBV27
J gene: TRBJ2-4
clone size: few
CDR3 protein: CASSPHERGLAGILAKNIQYF
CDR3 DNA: TGTGCCAGCAGTCCGCATGAGAGAGGACTAGCGGGGATCCTAGCCAAAAACATTCAGTACTTC

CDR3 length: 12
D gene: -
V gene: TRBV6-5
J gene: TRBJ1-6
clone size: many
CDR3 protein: CASSYGNSPLHF
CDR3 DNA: TGTGCCAGCAGTTACGGGAATTCACCCCTCCACTTT

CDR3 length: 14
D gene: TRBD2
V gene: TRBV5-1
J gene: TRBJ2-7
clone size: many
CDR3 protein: CASTTGTSAYEQYF
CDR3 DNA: TGCGCCAGCACCACCGGGACTAGCGCATACGAGCAGTACTTC

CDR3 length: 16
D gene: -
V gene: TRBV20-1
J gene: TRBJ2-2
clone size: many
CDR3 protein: CSARDPRTANTGELFF
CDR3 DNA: TGCAGTGCTAGAGATCCCAGGACAGCGAACACCGGGGAGCTGTTTTTT

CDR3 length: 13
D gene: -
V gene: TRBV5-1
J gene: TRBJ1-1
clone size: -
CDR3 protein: CASSTRDKTEAFF
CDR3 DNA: TGCGCCAGCAGCACCCGGGATAAAACTGAAGCTTTCTTT

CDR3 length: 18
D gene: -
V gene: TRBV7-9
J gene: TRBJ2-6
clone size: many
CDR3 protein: CASSPQLSADTGANVLTF
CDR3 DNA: TGTGCCAGCAGCCCCCAACTGTCGGCAGACACTGGGGCCAACGTCCTGACTTTC

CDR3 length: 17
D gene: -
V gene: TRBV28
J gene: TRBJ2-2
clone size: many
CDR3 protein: CASSLLGYRGNTGELFF
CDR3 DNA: TGTGCCAGCAGTTTATTGGGTTACCGGGGAAACACCGGGGAGCTGTTTTTT

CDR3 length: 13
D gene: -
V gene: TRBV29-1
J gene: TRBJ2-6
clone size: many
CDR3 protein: CSVDFSGANVLTF
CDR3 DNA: TGCAGCGTAGACTTCTCTGGGGCCAACGTCCTGACTTTC

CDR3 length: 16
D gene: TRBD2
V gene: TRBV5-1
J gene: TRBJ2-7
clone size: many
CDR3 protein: CAPAAWTSGGEGEQYF
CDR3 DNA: TGCGCGCCAGCAGCTTGGACTAGCGGGGGGGAAGGCGAGCAGTACTTC

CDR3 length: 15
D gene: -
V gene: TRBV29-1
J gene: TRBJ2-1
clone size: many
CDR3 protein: CSVVKSGVADNEQFF
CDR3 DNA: TGCAGCGTTGTAAAATCCGGGGTTGCCGACAATGAGCAGTTCTTC

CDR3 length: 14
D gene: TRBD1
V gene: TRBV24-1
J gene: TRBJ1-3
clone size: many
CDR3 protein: CATTSGGTENTIYF
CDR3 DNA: TGTGCCACGACGTCAGGGGGCACGGAAAACACCATATATTTT

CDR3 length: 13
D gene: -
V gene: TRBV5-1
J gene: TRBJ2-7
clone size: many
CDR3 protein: CASSLEAESEQYF
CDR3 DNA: TGCGCCAGCAGCTTGGAGGCAGAAAGCGAGCAGTACTTC

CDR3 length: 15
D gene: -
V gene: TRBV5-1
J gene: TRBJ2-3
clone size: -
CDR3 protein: CASSFTGLLTDTQYF
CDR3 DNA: TGCGCCAGCAGCTTCACGGGACTGCTCACAGATACGCAGTATTTT

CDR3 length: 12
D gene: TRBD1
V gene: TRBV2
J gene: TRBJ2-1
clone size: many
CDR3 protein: CASMDRVHEQFF
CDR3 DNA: TGTGCCAGCATGGACAGGGTCCATGAGCAGTTCTTC

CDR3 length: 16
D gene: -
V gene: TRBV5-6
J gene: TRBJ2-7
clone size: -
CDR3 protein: CASRIPCLSLSYEQYF
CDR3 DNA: TGTGCCAGCAGAATCCCATGCTTATCACTCTCCTACGAGCAGTACTTC

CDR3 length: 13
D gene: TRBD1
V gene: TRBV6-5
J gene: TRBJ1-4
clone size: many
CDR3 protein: CASRGTAREKLFF
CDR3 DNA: TGTGCCAGCCGCGGGACAGCGAGGGAAAAACTGTTTTTT

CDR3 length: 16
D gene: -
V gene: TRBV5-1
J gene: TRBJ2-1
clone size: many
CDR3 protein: CASSLHYADRLNEQFF
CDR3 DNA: TGCGCCAGCAGCTTGCATTACGCAGACAGGCTCAATGAGCAGTTCTTC

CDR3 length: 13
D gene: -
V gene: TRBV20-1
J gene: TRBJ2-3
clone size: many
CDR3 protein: CSARERSTDTQYF
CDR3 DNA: TGCAGTGCTAGAGAGCGGTCCACAGATACGCAGTATTTT

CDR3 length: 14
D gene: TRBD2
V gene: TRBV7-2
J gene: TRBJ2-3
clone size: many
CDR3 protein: CATRLAGKTDTQYF
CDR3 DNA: TGTGCCACACGTTTAGCGGGGAAAACAGATACGCAGTATTTT

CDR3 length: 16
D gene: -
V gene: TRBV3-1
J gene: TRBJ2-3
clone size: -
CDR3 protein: CASSHTLAAHTDTQYF
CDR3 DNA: TGTGCCAGCAGCCATACTTTAGCGGCCCACACAGATACGCAGTATTTT

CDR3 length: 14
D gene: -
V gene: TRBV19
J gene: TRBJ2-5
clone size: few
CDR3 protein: CASRDSEKGETQYF
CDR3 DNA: TGTGCCAGTAGGGACAGCGAAAAAGGGGAGACCCAGTACTTC

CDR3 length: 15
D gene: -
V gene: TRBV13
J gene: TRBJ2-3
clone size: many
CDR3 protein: CASSLASYSTDTQYF
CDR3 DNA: TGTGCCAGCAGCTTAGCATCCTACAGCACAGATACGCAGTATTTT

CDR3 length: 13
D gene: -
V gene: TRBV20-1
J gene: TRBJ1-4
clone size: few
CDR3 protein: CSARYGTGEKLFF
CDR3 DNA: TGCAGTGCTAGGTACGGGACCGGGGAAAAACTGTTTTTT

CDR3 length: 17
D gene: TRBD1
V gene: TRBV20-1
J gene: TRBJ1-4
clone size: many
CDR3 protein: CSAREQGAFRANEKLFF
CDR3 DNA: TGCAGTGCTAGAGAACAGGGGGCATTCAGGGCTAATGAAAAACTGTTTTTT

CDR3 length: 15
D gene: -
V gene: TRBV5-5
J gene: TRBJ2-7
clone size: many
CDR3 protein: CASSFHPGGTYEQYF
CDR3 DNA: TGTGCCAGCAGCTTTCATCCAGGGGGGACCTACGAGCAGTACTTC

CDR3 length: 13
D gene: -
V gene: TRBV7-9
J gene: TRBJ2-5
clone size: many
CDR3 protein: CASSLRGVETQYF
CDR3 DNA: TGTGCCAGCAGCTTACGGGGCGTGGAGACCCAGTACTTC

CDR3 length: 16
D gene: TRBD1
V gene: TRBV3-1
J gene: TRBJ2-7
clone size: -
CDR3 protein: CASSHRDRASSYEQYF
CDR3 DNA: TGTGCCAGCAGCCATCGAGACAGGGCGAGTTCCTACGAGCAGTACTTC

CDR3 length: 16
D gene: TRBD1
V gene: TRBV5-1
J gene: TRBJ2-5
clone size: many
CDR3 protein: CASNPAQGASQETQYF
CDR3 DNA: TGCGCCAGCAACCCCGCACAGGGGGCGTCCCAAGAGACCCAGTACTTC

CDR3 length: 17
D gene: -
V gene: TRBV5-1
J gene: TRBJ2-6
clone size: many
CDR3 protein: CASSSRPSNSGANVLTF
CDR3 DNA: TGCGCCAGCAGCTCCCGCCCCTCAAACTCTGGGGCCAACGTCCTGACTTTC

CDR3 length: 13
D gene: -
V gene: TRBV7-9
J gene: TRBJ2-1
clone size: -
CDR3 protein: CASSVTGDREQFF
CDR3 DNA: TGTGCCAGCAGCGTCACGGGTGACAGGGAGCAGTTCTTC

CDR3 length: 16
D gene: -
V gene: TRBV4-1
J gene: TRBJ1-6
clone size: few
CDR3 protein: CASSQDQSGVNSPLHF
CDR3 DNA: TGCGCCAGCAGCCAAGATCAGTCAGGGGTGAATTCACCCCTCCACTTT

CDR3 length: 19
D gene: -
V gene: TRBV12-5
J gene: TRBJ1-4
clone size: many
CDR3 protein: CASGLKRHSPTKMHEKLFF
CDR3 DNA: TGTGCTAGTGGTTTAAAACGCCACTCGCCAACTAAGATGCATGAAAAACTGTTTTTT